This T cell receptor beta chain was sequenced during a study of T-cell memory formation after mild COVID-19. Study overall: Clustering of TCRs was largely donor specific.

Whole-study results and caveats: Among CD4+ contracting clones, most were CM and EM, and CD8+ ones EMRA. Whereas later expanders leaned CD4+, clones contracting day 15 to 85 showed a balanced CD4/CD8 makeup.

This clonotype was found many times. The target antigen is unknown. The CDR3 has 14 amino acids. The germline V and J ends were trimmed by 6 bases and 1 base, with 12 bases remaining between them. The germline V gene has CDR1 MGHDK and CDR2 SYGVNS. With constant-segment primers, 5'RACE yielded cDNA libraries of TCR alpha and TCR beta that carried sample barcodes and UMIs. TCRdb itself ran the 5' RACE reads through MiXCR, one entry per CDR3 protein. The sample includes hundreds of thousands of distinct CDR3 sequences, roughly 18% seen only once; the top ten take more than 10%. Sequencing was done on a sample of PBMCs or a T cell subset sorted from them (not recorded which). The receptor's source is an adult woman who had mild COVID-19 (a few samples of this study predate the infection). Cell type and time point are not known. The V gene is TRBV25-1, the J gene TRBJ1-1, with D unclear. CDR3 bases: TGTGCCAGCAGAAGGACGGCGGGGAACACTGAAGCTTTCTTT. Its protein product is CASRRTAGNTEAFF.